One and the same sample provided the 10 T cell receptor beta chains below, sequenced in a study of shared clonotypes between healthy human individuals. Terminally differentiated effector memory CD45RA+ cells were excluded by CCR7 positive selection of CD45RO-negative cells. Profiling relied on immunoSEQ multiplex PCR, and the TCRdb table lists in-frame clones only, not all of them. The sample holds around 1.9 million clones, 93% seen once. What was sequenced was naive CD8+ T cells from PBMCs. Receptors were obtained from a man younger than 35 in good health. Some clones in this sample may be carry-over from other donors' samples.

With regard to this clone: Other DNA variants within this sample encode the same CDR3. This chain uses TRBV9 with TRBJ2-7, with TRBD2 as a possible D gene (6 bases). Germline V lookup: CDR1 SGDLS, CDR2 YYNGEE. V was clipped by 2 bases and J by 0 bases, with 12 bases between them. This CDR3 contains 15 residues. As DNA, the CDR3 is TGTGCCAGCAGCGTGGGCGGGGACCGCTCCTACGAGCAGTACTTC. The encoded protein is CASSVGGDRSYEQYF.

J is TRBJ1-4 and V is TRBV19; D remains unclear. This CDR3 comprises 15 residues. Per germline, CDR1 LNHDA and CDR2 SQIVND (reference sequence). The V and J ends lost 3 bases and 4 bases respectively, with 12 bases between them. CDR3 bases: TGTGCCAGTAGTATCGCGTACGGCATTAATGAAAAACTGTTTTTT. It is translated as CASSIAYGINEKLFF.

The chain carries TRBV27 and TRBJ2-1; TRBD2 is a possible D gene (6 bases). The V end lost 6 bases, the J end lost 3 bases, and 15 bases lay between the germline ends. This CDR3 has 15 amino acids. CDR1 MNHEY and CDR2 SMNVEV come from the germline V gene (reference sequence). In nucleotides, the CDR3 is TGTGCCAGCAGCACGGGACTGATAGGCTACAATGAGCAGTTCTTC. It yields the protein CASSTGLIGYNEQFF.

This chain links TRBV7-9 with TRBJ2-1; 13 bases are a match to TRBD2. The junction had 12 bases not matched to a gene; V was cut back by 5 bases and J by 5 bases. From germline, CDR1 is SEHNR and CDR2 FQNEAQ (reference sequence). The CDR3 sequence is 18 residues long. CDR3 nucleotides: TGTGCCAGCAGCACCCCCACCGCGGGACTAGCGGGGCACAATGAGCAGTTCTTC. Amino acid sequence: CASSTPTAGLAGHNEQFF.

This chain connects TRBV28 to TRBJ2-7; tentatively, D is TRBD1 (6 bases). Germline CDR1 MDHEN, CDR2 SYDVKM. The length of the CDR3 is 15 residues. V was shortened by 6 bases and J by 1 base, with 16 bases between the two germline ends. CDR3 residues: CASRSSTGSSYEQYF. In DNA, the CDR3 is TGTGCCAGCAGATCCTCGACAGGTTCATCCTACGAGCAGTACTTC.

The chain recombines TRBV7-2 with TRBJ1-4; 8 positions match TRBD1. Per germline, CDR1 SGHTA and CDR2 FQGNSA. CDR3 length equals 15 residues. Trimming cost V 5 bases and J 10 bases; bases outside gene matches: 12. CDR3 DNA sequence: TGTGCCAGCAGCATTGGACAGGGTCAATTCGTAAAACTGTTTTTT. Translating it yields CASSIGQGQFVKLFF.

The chain carries TRBV5-4 and TRBJ2-1; D remains ambiguous. This CDR3 contains 14 residues. Trimming took off 5 bases at V and 7 bases at J, with 16 bases between the two ends. Germline CDR1 SGHNT, CDR2 YYREEE (reference sequence). DNA of the CDR3: TGTGCCAGCAGTTCTACGCTAGGGTGGAATGAGCAGTTCTTC. Protein: CASSSTLGWNEQFF.

J is TRBJ1-2 and V is TRBV15; no clear D. CDR3 length equals 13 residues. Germline V gene data show CDR1 as LNHNV and CDR2 as YYDKDF (reference sequence). V gave up 4 bases and J gave up 7 bases, with 13 bases separating them. The CDR3 DNA is TGTGCCACCAGCATAGAGGAGGGAGGTGGCTACACCTTC. This encodes CATSIEEGGGYTF. The entire variable domain, with the rest obtained from reference TRBV15 and TRBJ1-2, is as follows: DAMVIQNPRYQVTQFGKPVTLSCSQTLNHNVMYWYQQKSSQAPKLLFHYYDKDFNNEADTPDNFQSRRPNTSFCFLDIRSPGLGDTAMYLCATSIEEGGGYTFGSGTRLTVV.

V and J are TRBV4-2 and TRBJ2-3, with D maybe TRBD2 (9 bases). Germline-derived CDR1 and CDR2 are LGHNA and YNFKEQ. Trimming stripped 3 bases from V and 5 bases from J, with 21 bases between. CDR3 length: 17 residues. CDR3 DNA: TGTGCCAGCAGCCACCCCCAGGGGGCGGGAGGGGTAGATACGCAGTATTTT. It is translated as CASSHPQGAGGVDTQYF.

This chain joins TRBV5-1 and TRBJ2-7; a weak D match, TRBD2 (5 bases). Germline V gene data show CDR1 as SGHRS and CDR2 as YFSETQ. V shed 6 bases and J shed 6 bases, with 16 bases lying between them. The CDR3 consists of 13 residues. CDR3 region: CASTFGPEGEQYF. DNA of the CDR3: TGCGCCAGCACCTTCGGGCCCGAGGGCGAGCAGTACTTC.